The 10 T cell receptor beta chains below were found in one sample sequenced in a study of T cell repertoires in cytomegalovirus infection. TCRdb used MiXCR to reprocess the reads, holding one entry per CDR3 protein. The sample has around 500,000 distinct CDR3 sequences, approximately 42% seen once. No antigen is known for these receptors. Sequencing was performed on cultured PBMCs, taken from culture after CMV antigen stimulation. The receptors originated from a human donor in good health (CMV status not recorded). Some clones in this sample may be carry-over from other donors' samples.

In DNA, the CDR3 is TGCGCCAGCAGCCAAGTCACGGGGGCCGCATATGGCTACACCTTC. It specifies CASSQVTGAAYGYTF. The chain joins TRBV4-1 to TRBJ1-2; D may be TRBD1 (6 bases). The CDR3 length is 15 residues. The germline V gene has CDR1 MGHRA and CDR2 YSYEKL. Trimming stripped 1 base from V and 5 bases from J, with 14 bases between.

The CDR3 loop reads CASSRTFRGNQPQHF. In DNA, the CDR3 is TGTGCCAGCAGTCGAACGTTCAGGGGAAATCAGCCCCAGCATTTT. The chain uses TRBV6-1 and TRBJ1-5, with a weak D call TRBD1 (6 bases). This CDR3 comprises 15 residues. The V gene's germline CDR1 is MNHNS and CDR2 SASEGT. The ends were cut back, 5 bases at V and 4 bases at J, with 15 bases in the middle.

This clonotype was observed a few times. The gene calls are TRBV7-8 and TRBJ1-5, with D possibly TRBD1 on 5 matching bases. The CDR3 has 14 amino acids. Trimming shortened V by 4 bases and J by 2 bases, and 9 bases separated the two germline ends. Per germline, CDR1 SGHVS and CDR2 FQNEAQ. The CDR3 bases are TGTGCCAGCAGCTCCAGGGTCCGCAATCAGCCCCAGCATTTT. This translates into CASSSRVRNQPQHF.

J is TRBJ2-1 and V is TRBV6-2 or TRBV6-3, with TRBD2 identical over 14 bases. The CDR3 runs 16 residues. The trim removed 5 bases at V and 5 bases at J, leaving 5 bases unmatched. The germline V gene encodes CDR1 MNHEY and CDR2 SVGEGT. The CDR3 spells CASSVGLAGGDNEQFF. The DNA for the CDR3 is TGTGCCAGCAGTGTTGGACTAGCGGGAGGTGACAATGAGCAGTTCTTC.

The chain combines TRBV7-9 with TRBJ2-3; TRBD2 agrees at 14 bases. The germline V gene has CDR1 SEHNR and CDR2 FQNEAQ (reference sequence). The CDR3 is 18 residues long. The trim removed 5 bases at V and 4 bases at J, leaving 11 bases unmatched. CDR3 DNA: TGTGCCAGCAGCGGGACTAGCGGGGGCGGAGGGGGGCCAGATACGCAGTATTTT. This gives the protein CASSGTSGGGGGPDTQYF.

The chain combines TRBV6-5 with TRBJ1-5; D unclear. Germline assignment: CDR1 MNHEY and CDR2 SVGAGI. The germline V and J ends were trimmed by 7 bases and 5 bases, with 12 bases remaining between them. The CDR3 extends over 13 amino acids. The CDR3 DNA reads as TGTGCCAGCACCAAGCAGTTGGATCAGCCCCAGCATTTT. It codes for CASTKQLDQPQHF.

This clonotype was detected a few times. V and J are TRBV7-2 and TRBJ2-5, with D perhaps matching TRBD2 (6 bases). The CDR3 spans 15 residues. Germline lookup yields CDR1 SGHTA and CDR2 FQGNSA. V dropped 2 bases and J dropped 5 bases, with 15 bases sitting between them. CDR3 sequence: CASSLRRGAWETQYF. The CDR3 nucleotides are TGTGCCAGCAGCTTACGGAGGGGCGCTTGGGAGACCCAGTACTTC.

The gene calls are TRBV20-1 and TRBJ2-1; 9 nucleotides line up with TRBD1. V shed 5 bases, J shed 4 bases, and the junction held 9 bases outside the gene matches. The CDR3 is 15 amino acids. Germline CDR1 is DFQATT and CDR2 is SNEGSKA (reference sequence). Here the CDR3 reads CSAYPGQGSYNEQFF. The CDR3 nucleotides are TGCAGTGCTTACCCCGGACAGGGGAGTTACAATGAGCAGTTCTTC.

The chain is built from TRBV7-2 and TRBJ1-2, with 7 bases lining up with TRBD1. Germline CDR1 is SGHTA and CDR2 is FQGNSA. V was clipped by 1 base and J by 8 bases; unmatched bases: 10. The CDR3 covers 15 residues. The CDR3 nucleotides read TGTGCCAGCAGCTTAGACCCGACAGGGAATCTAGGCTACACCTTC. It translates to CASSLDPTGNLGYTF.

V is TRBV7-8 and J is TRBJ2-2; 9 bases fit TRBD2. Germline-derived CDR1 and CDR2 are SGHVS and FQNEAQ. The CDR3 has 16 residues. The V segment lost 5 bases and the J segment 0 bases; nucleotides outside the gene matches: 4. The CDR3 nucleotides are TGTGCCAGCAGCGCCGGACTAGCGACGAACACCGGGGAGCTGTTTTTT. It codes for CASSAGLATNTGELFF.